The next 30 T cell receptor beta chains were all read from a single sample in a study of cytotoxic CD8 clonotypes in ibrutinib-treated CLL. Sequencing used immunoSEQ multiplex PCR; TCRdb keeps in-frame clones, though not all of them. The sample has approximately 53,000 clones; over 65% are singletons. The specimen comprised PBMCs, sampled after 24 months of ibrutinib treatment. The receptors originated from a human donor with chronic lymphocytic leukemia.

The gene calls are TRBV11-3 and TRBJ2-1; 7 positions match TRBD2. The germline V gene encodes CDR1 SGHNT and CDR2 YENEEA. The junction had 8 bases not matched to a gene; V was cut back by 0 bases and J by 9 bases. The CDR3 has 15 residues. CDR3 nucleotide sequence: TGTGCCAGCAGCTTAGATGGCCAAACTAGCGCTGAGCAGTTCTTC. Translation: CASSLDGQTSAEQFF. The full variable domain, its missing parts supplied by reference TRBV11-3 and TRBJ2-1, is EAGVVQSPRYKIIEKKQPVAFWCNPISGHNTLYWYLQNLGQGPELLIRYENEEAVDDSQLPKDRFSAERLKGVDSTLKIQPAELGDSAVYLCASSLDGQTSAEQFFGPGTRLTVL.

The V gene is TRBV5-3, the J gene TRBJ2-3, with D possibly being TRBD2 (5 bases). TRBV5-3 is flagged as an ORF with uncertain function. The CDR3 consists of 14 residues. Trimming pared 4 bases from V and 8 bases from J, leaving 17 bases between. As DNA, the CDR3 is TGTGCCAGAAGCCCCCCACTAGAGGGCGGTACGCAGTATTTT. This codes for CARSPPLEGGTQYF.

The V call is TRBV7-6, the J call TRBJ2-3, with 13 bases identical to TRBD2. The CDR3 is made up of 17 amino acids. In germline, CDR1 is SGHVS, CDR2 FNYEAQ. Germline trimming cut 8 bases from V and 0 bases from J; bases unmatched to any gene: 8. The CDR3 protein is CASSPGLAGTSTDTQYF. In DNA form, the CDR3 reads TGTGCCAGCTCCCCGGGACTAGCGGGGACTAGCACAGATACGCAGTATTTT.

J is TRBJ1-1 and V is TRBV5-4; TRBD1 aligns across 7 bases. Germline lookup yields CDR1 SGHNT and CDR2 YYREEE (reference sequence). V was clipped by 4 bases and J by 1 base; unmatched bases: 4. The CDR3 runs 14 residues. This CDR3 reads CASSPGQRNTEAFF. The CDR3, as DNA: TGTGCCAGCAGCCCGGGACAGAGGAACACTGAAGCTTTCTTT.

This chain links TRBV6-5 with TRBJ2-1, with D maybe TRBD1 (5 bases). Between the trimmed V and J ends, which lost 8 bases and 6 bases, there was a span of 8 bases. There are 11 residues in the CDR3. Germline V gene lookup returns CDR1 MNHEY and CDR2 SVGAGI. CDR3 amino acids: CASWGSNEQFF. CDR3 DNA sequence: TGTGCCAGCTGGGGCAGCAATGAGCAGTTCTTC.

The chain joins TRBV6-5 to TRBJ2-2; D possibly corresponds to TRBD1 (6 bases). Trimming removed 6 bases at V and 5 bases at J, with 13 bases between. In germline, CDR1 is MNHEY, CDR2 SVGAGI. The CDR3 has 14 amino acids. The CDR3 loop reads CASSPGHPTGELFF. The CDR3 DNA reads as TGTGCCAGCAGCCCGGGACATCCTACCGGGGAGCTGTTTTTT.

This rearrangement joins TRBV9 to TRBJ2-1; D is unclear. V was clipped by 5 bases and J by 0 bases, with 9 bases between them. This CDR3 is built from 14 residues. CDR1 SGDLS and CDR2 YYNGEE come from the germline V gene. The chain's CDR3 is CASSTIISYNEQFF. The CDR3 DNA is TGTGCCAGCAGTACTATTATCTCCTACAATGAGCAGTTCTTC.

J is TRBJ2-7 and V is TRBV19; 10 bases align to TRBD1. Germline-derived CDR1 and CDR2 are LNHDA and SQIVND (reference sequence). The CDR3 consists of 13 residues. After removal of 8 bases from V and 5 bases from J, the junction contained 6 bases not matched to a gene. The CDR3 bases are TGTGCCAGTGAGGGACAGGGGCGGAACGAGCAGTACTTC. Translating it yields CASEGQGRNEQYF.

This chain links TRBV15 with TRBJ2-7; D possibly corresponds to TRBD2 (6 bases). The CDR3 is made up of 15 amino acids. Trimming cost V 0 bases and J 3 bases, with 12 bases left between them. Germline V lookup: CDR1 LNHNV, CDR2 YYDKDF (reference sequence). This chain's CDR3 is CATSRDRLVNYEQYF. CDR3 DNA: TGTGCCACCAGCAGAGATCGACTAGTCAACTACGAGCAGTACTTC.

In this sample, this clone turned up once. This chain links TRBV2 with TRBJ1-6, with 12 bases identical to TRBD1. The germline V gene encodes CDR1 SNHLY and CDR2 FYNNEI. Trimming cost V 2 bases and J 13 bases; bases outside gene matches: 6. The CDR3 consists of 15 residues. Here the CDR3 reads CASSESRDRGPPLHF. CDR3 bases: TGTGCCAGCAGTGAATCGAGGGACAGGGGGCCCCCCCTCCACTTT.

The V and J genes are TRBV14 and TRBJ1-2; D is unresolved. V was trimmed by 0 bases and J by 3 bases, leaving 5 bases between them. The CDR3 loop spans 13 amino acids. Germline assignment: CDR1 SGHDN and CDR2 FVKESK. CDR3 sequence (DNA): TGTGCCAGCAGCCAAGAGACTTACTATGGCTACACCTTC. It translates to CASSQETYYGYTF. Drawing the rest from reference TRBV14 and TRBJ1-2, the complete variable domain is EAGVTQFPSHSVIEKGQTVTLRCDPISGHDNLYWYRRVMGKEIKFLLHFVKESKQDESGMPNNRFLAERTGGTYSTLKVQPAELEDSGVYFCASSQETYYGYTFGSGTRLTVV.

The CDR3 DNA follows: TGTGCCAGCAGCGTAGTCTCAGATACGCAGTATTTT. This codes for CASSVVSDTQYF. The chain employs TRBV9 and TRBJ2-3; D unresolved. This CDR3 region has 12 residues. V lost 0 bases, J lost 4 bases, and 3 bases lay in between. CDR1 and CDR2 from the germline V gene are SGDLS and YYNGEE.

On this clone itself: Compared with germline, one end of the junction differs, possibly owing to a read error. Distinct nucleotide sequences in the sample also encode this CDR3. The chain combines TRBV5-1 with TRBJ1-2, with D possibly being TRBD1 (5 bases). Germline CDR1 is SGHRS and CDR2 is YFSETQ. CDR3 length: 13 residues. CDR3 DNA: TGTGCCAGCAGCCTCCGGGACAACTATGGCTACACCTTC. It is translated as CASSLRDNYGYTF. The whole variable domain, remainder taken from reference TRBV5-1 and TRBJ1-2, is KAGVTQTPRYLIKTRGQQVTLSCSPISGHRSVSWYQQTPGQGLQFLFEYFSETQRNKGNFPGRFSGRQFSNSRSEMNVSTLELGDSALYLCASSLRDNYGYTFGSGTRLTVV.

J is TRBJ2-3 and V is TRBV18; D not certain. Germline loops: CDR1 KGHSH, CDR2 LQKENI. Trimming took 2 bases from V and 2 from J, leaving 8 bases between them. CDR3 length: 14 residues. CDR3: CASSPTTLTDTQYF. The CDR3 DNA is TGTGCCAGCTCACCAACCACCCTCACAGATACGCAGTATTTT. Based on the CDR3 plus reference TRBV18 and TRBJ2-3, the full variable domain is NAGVMQNPRHLVRRRGQEARLRCSPMKGHSHVYWYRQLPEEGLKFMVYLQKENIIDESGMPKERFSAEFPKEGPSILRIQQVVRGDSAAYFCASSPTTLTDTQYFGPGTRLTVL.

V usage is TRBV6-6 and J usage is TRBJ1-2, with TRBD1 matching 11 bases. Germline CDR1 MNHNY, CDR2 SVGAGI (reference sequence). J was trimmed by 5 bases and V by 4 bases; bases with no gene match: 6. There are 15 residues in the CDR3. CDR3 residues: CASSSRDRGDYGYTF. CDR3 DNA sequence: TGTGCCAGCAGTTCCCGGGACAGGGGGGATTATGGCTACACCTTC.

The J gene is TRBJ1-3, the V gene TRBV5-1; possibly TRBD1 for D (6 bases). There are 16 residues in the CDR3. The germline gives CDR1 SGHRS, CDR2 YFSETQ. The ends were cut back, 4 bases at V and 0 bases at J, with 14 bases in the middle. The CDR3 sequence is CASSPSGQFSGNTIYF. The CDR3 nucleotides are TGCGCCAGCAGCCCCTCGGGACAATTCTCTGGAAACACCATATATTTT.

The V call is TRBV9, the J call TRBJ2-3; 10 bases match TRBD2. The CDR3 is 15 residues long. Germline lookup yields CDR1 SGDLS and CDR2 YYNGEE. J lost 2 bases, V lost 5 bases, and 5 bases had no gene match. CDR3 nucleotides: TGTGCCAGCAGAGGACTAGCGGTATACACAGATACGCAGTATTTT. It encodes CASRGLAVYTDTQYF.

This clone appeared a single time. Since a much larger clone is just one base distant, this may be a read error. The chain couples TRBV7-2 to TRBJ2-7, with no clear D. Trimming cost V 1 base and J 5 bases, with 3 bases left between them. The CDR3 loop spans 11 amino acids. Germline CDR1 SGHTA, CDR2 FQGNSA. CDR3 sequence: CASSLDHEQYF. The CDR3, as DNA: TGTGCCAGCAGCTTAGACCACGAGCAGTACTTC.

The gene calls are TRBV6-6 and TRBJ1-5; D gene ambiguous. V was cut by 2 bases and J by 3 bases, with 8 bases left in between. The CDR3 sequence is 14 residues long. Germline V gives CDR1 MNHNY, CDR2 SVGAGI (reference sequence). In nucleotides, the CDR3 is TGTGCCAGCAGTTACGGTCAGAACAATCAGCCCCAGCATTTT. It translates to CASSYGQNNQPQHF.

This rearrangement joins TRBV2 to TRBJ2-1; 7 bases are a match to TRBD2. Trimming took 7 bases from V and 7 from J; bases not matched to a gene: 7. CDR1 SNHLY and CDR2 FYNNEI come from the germline V gene. The CDR3 covers 13 residues. The CDR3 bases are TGTGCCAGCACCGCTCGGGGGGAGAATGAGCAGTTCTTC. Translating gives CASTARGENEQFF.

The V call is TRBV11-2, the J call TRBJ2-1; 9 nucleotides align to TRBD2. The CDR3 length is 15 residues. J gave up 9 bases and V 4 bases, and 10 bases lay outside the gene matches. CDR1 is SGHAT and CDR2 is FQNNGV in the germline V gene. This chain's CDR3 is CASSSGGGRAIEQFF. The CDR3 bases are TGTGCCAGCAGCTCCGGGGGCGGGAGGGCCATTGAGCAGTTCTTC.

This chain links TRBV30 with TRBJ2-3; D might be TRBD2 (6 bases). Germline assignment: CDR1 GTSNPN and CDR2 SVGIG (reference sequence). The CDR3 has 15 amino acids. The V gene lost 0 bases and the J gene lost 2 bases, with 12 bases spanning the gap. The CDR3 loop is CAWSVGGRPTDTQYF. As DNA, the CDR3 is TGTGCCTGGAGTGTTGGAGGGAGACCCACAGATACGCAGTATTTT.

This clone was detected only once. This rearrangement joins TRBV12-5 to TRBJ2-6, with no clear D. With 3 bases removed from V and 0 bases from J, the gap between germline ends came to 3 bases. Per the germline V gene, CDR1 is LGHNT and CDR2 is FRNRAP. The CDR3 runs to 14 residues. The CDR3 region has the DNA TGTGCTAGTGGTTTAGTCTCTGGGGCCAACGTCCTGACTTTC. Protein product: CASGLVSGANVLTF.

This clone has only one observation. The chain employs TRBV6-1 and TRBJ2-5; no reliable D call. There are 13 residues in the CDR3. V gave up 6 bases and J gave up 0 bases, with 8 bases separating them. CDR1 MNHNS and CDR2 SASEGT come from the germline V gene. The CDR3 loop is CASRAANQETQYF. DNA for the CDR3: TGTGCCAGCAGAGCAGCCAACCAAGAGACCCAGTACTTC.

The V gene is TRBV12-1, the J gene TRBJ1-2. TRBV12-1 is tagged as a pseudogene. This CDR3 is built from 15 residues. CDR3 protein: CASKLYCRRSLGYTF. The CDR3 DNA reads as TGTGCCAGCAAACTATATTGTAGAAGGTCTTTGGGCTACACCTTC.

V is TRBV5-1 and J is TRBJ2-7; the D gene could be TRBD1 or TRBD2 (5 bases each). CDR3 length equals 17 residues. Germline CDR1 and CDR2: SGHRS and YFSETQ. The V gene lost 4 bases and the J gene lost 0 bases, with 20 bases spanning the gap. CDR3 protein: CASSMYSGTASSYEQYF. Here the CDR3 DNA reads TGCGCCAGCAGCATGTACTCCGGGACGGCGAGCTCCTACGAGCAGTACTTC.

The chain employs TRBV9 and TRBJ2-7; D call uncertain. Trimming cost V 0 bases and J 3 bases, with 7 bases left between them. The germline V gene encodes CDR1 SGDLS and CDR2 YYNGEE. This CDR3 has 13 amino acids. The CDR3 protein is CASSVGQSYEQYF. The CDR3 DNA is TGTGCCAGCAGCGTAGGGCAGAGCTACGAGCAGTACTTC.

The J gene is TRBJ1-5, the V gene TRBV6-1; D not certain. CDR1 MNHNS and CDR2 SASEGT come from the germline V gene. The CDR3 length is 17 residues. V lost 1 base and J 2 bases, leaving 15 bases between the germline ends. CDR3 in amino acids: CASSEGGYTRGNQPQHF. The CDR3 coding sequence is TGTGCCAGCAGTGAAGGCGGGTACACCCGGGGCAATCAGCCCCAGCATTTT.

The CDR3 spells CASSFNTVIYGYTF. The DNA of the CDR3 is TGTGCCAGCAGCTTTAATACAGTGATCTATGGCTACACCTTC. The chain uses TRBV5-8 and TRBJ1-2; no reliable D call. Per the germline V gene, CDR1 is SGHTS and CDR2 is YDEGEE. V was trimmed by 2 bases and J by 4 bases, leaving 12 bases between them. CDR3 length equals 14 residues.

V usage is TRBV29-1 and J usage is TRBJ2-6; 7 bases map to TRBD1. Unmatched junction bases numbered 2, after V lost 6 bases and J lost 0 bases. CDR3 length: 14 residues. Germline V CDR1 and CDR2: SQVTM, ANQGSEA. In DNA, the CDR3 is TGCAGCGTGGGACAGACCTCTGGGGCCAACGTCCTGACTTTC. Translation: CSVGQTSGANVLTF.